The rows below give T cell receptor beta chains drawn from one sample of a study of T cell repertoires in cytomegalovirus infection. TCRdb reanalysed the reads using MiXCR and keeps one entry per CDR3 protein. The sample has 250,000 or so distinct CDR3 sequences, 15% to 20% seen once. Input material: CD8+ T cells from PBMCs. All receptors come from a human donor in good health (CMV status not recorded). Some clones in this sample may be carry-over from other donors' samples. Both conserved end residues are part of each CDR3. D genes are given only for firm matches. The size of a clone is reported for some rows only, either as once, few or many, or as a class for expanded clones.

TRBJ1-3 | NA | TRBV4-1 | many | CASSSKGSQTGSGNTIYF | TGCGCCAGCAGCTCTAAGGGCAGTCAGACGGGCTCTGGAAACACCATATATTTT
TRBJ2-1 | TRBD2 | TRBV4-1 | few | CASSQGLAGGDHLF | TGCGCCAGCAGCCAGGGACTAGCGGGGGGAGATCACCTCTTC
TRBJ2-7 | NA | TRBV28 | few | CASRHEGFSYEQYF | TGTGCCAGCAGGCATGAGGGGTTCTCCTACGAGCAGTACTTC
TRBJ2-3 | NA | TRBV20-1 | few | CSARDRLAAYTDTQYF | TGCAGTGCTAGAGATCGTCTAGCCGCATACACAGATACGCAGTATTTT
TRBJ2-7 | NA | TRBV4-1 | NA | CASSQSRGPLHYEQYF | TGCGCCAGCAGCCAATCCCGGGGGCCACTCCATTACGAGCAGTACTTC
TRBJ2-1 | TRBD2 | TRBV7-2 | many | CASSRTSGGANSNNEQFF | TGTGCCAGCAGCCGGACTAGCGGGGGGGCAAACTCGAACAATGAGCAGTTCTTC
TRBJ2-1 | NA | TRBV6-2/TRBV6-3 | few | CASSYQTSYNEQFF | TGTGCCAGCAGTTACCAGACCTCCTACAATGAGCAGTTCTTC
TRBJ1-3 | NA | TRBV7-9 | many | CASSPQGPSGNTIYF | TGTGCCAGCAGCCCACAGGGACCTTCCGGAAACACCATATATTTT
TRBJ2-7 | TRBD1 | TRBV2 | NA | CASRLGQAAGYEQYF | TGTGCCAGCAGGCTGGGACAGGCGGCTGGCTACGAGCAGTACTTC
TRBJ2-1 | TRBD1 | TRBV13 | few | CASSFGQGSYNEQFF | TGTGCCAGCAGCTTCGGACAGGGTTCCTACAATGAGCAGTTCTTC
TRBJ2-7 | NA | TRBV4-1 | NA | CASSQDPNGVDEQYF | TGCGCCAGCAGCCAAGATCCGAACGGGGTCGACGAGCAGTACTTC
TRBJ2-5 | TRBD1 | TRBV7-9 | NA | CVSSLVGTGAFEETQYF | TGTGTCAGCAGCTTAGTAGGGACAGGGGCCTTTGAAGAGACCCAGTACTTC
TRBJ1-6 | TRBD1 | TRBV6-4 | many | CASSDGTGGNSPLHF | TGTGCCAGCAGTGATGGGACAGGGGGTAATTCACCCCTCCACTTT
TRBJ1-1 | TRBD1 | TRBV19 | many | CASNPGTGNTEAFF | TGTGCCAGTAATCCCGGGACAGGGAACACTGAAGCTTTCTTT
TRBJ1-4 | NA | TRBV7-9 | few | CASSPQDNEKLFF | TGTGCCAGCAGCCCTCAGGATAATGAAAAACTGTTTTTT
TRBJ1-2 | NA | TRBV7-9 | many | CASSLSFGGSYGYTF | TGTGCCAGCAGCTTAAGTTTCGGAGGTAGCTATGGCTACACCTTC
TRBJ1-5 | NA | TRBV7-2 | many | CASSLAGVNQPQHF | TGTGCCAGCAGCTTAGCGGGGGTCAATCAGCCCCAGCATTTT
TRBJ1-1 | NA | TRBV7-4 | many | CASSLESVRWNTEAFF | TGTGCCAGCAGCTTAGAGTCGGTCAGGTGGAACACTGAAGCTTTCTTT
TRBJ2-1 | NA | TRBV6-2/TRBV6-3 | many | CASSYGDLASNEQFF | TGTGCCAGCAGTTACGGCGACCTTGCTTCCAATGAGCAGTTCTTC
TRBJ2-3 | TRBD2 | TRBV6-5 | few | CASSGGAGADTQYF | TGTGCCAGCTCCGGGGGGGCGGGCGCAGATACGCAGTATTTT
TRBJ2-1 | NA | TRBV28 | many | CASSLLDSPLRNEQFF | TGTGCCAGCAGTTTATTGGACAGCCCACTACGCAATGAGCAGTTCTTC
TRBJ2-3 | NA | TRBV27 | NA | CASSFRGTTYDLRADTQYF | TGTGCCAGCAGTTTTAGGGGGACAACCTATGACTTGCGGGCAGATACGCAGTATTTT
TRBJ1-1 | TRBD1 | TRBV6-5 | NA | CASSTTGETEAFF | TGTGCCAGCAGTACCACAGGGGAAACTGAAGCTTTCTTT
TRBJ2-1 | TRBD2 | TRBV11-2 | few | CASSLSPSGGAFEQFF | TGTGCCAGCAGCTTATCTCCTAGCGGGGGGGCCTTTGAGCAGTTCTTC
TRBJ2-2 | NA | TRBV4-1 | many | CASSQEEGSWTGELFF | TGCGCCAGCAGCCAAGAAGAGGGATCGTGGACCGGGGAGCTGTTTTTT
TRBJ1-4 | TRBD1 | TRBV7-9 | many | CASSFPGTGSEKLFF | TGTGCCAGCAGCTTCCCCGGGACAGGGAGCGAAAAACTGTTTTTT
TRBJ2-2 | TRBD1 | TRBV28 | NA | CASSFPQGAAGELFF | TGTGCCAGCAGTTTCCCCCAGGGGGCGGCCGGGGAGCTGTTTTTT
TRBJ1-5 | NA | TRBV12-3/TRBV12-4 | few | CASSLTEEGMTQHF | TGTGCCAGCAGTTTAACAGAGGAAGGTATGACCCAGCATTTT
TRBJ1-1 | NA | TRBV12-5 | many | CASGGGHFMNTEAFF | TGTGCTAGTGGCGGAGGACACTTCATGAACACTGAAGCTTTCTTT
TRBJ1-2 | TRBD1 | TRBV6-1 | many | CASSLGQVGGYGYTF | TGTGCCAGCAGTTTGGGACAGGTCGGGGGCTATGGCTACACCTTC
TRBJ2-1 | TRBD2 | TRBV27 | NA | CASSSLGTSGLDEQFF | TGTGCCAGCAGTTCCCTCGGGACTAGCGGTTTGGATGAGCAGTTCTTC
TRBJ1-1 | NA | TRBV6-2/TRBV6-3 | many | CASSRLNTEAFF | TGTGCCAGCAGTCGATTGAACACTGAAGCTTTCTTT
TRBJ2-3 | NA | TRBV5-6 | few | CASSFVQTLTDTQYF | TGTGCCAGCAGCTTTGTCCAGACCCTCACAGATACGCAGTATTTT
TRBJ2-2 | NA | TRBV12-3/TRBV12-4 | few | CASSFPAVRNTGELFF | TGTGCCAGCAGTTTCCCGGCGGTCCGTAACACCGGGGAGCTGTTTTTT
TRBJ1-1 | NA | TRBV27 | many | CASGVFRNTEAFF | TGTGCCAGCGGGGTGTTCCGGAACACTGAAGCTTTCTTT
TRBJ1-4 | TRBD1 | TRBV6-1 | few | CASSVWGQGAEKLFF | TGTGCCAGCAGTGTCTGGGGACAGGGGGCCGAAAAACTGTTTTTT
TRBJ2-1 | NA | TRBV6-1 | few | CASSSTTLYDEQFF | TGTGCCAGCAGTAGCACAACCCTTTACGATGAGCAGTTCTTC
TRBJ1-1 | NA | TRBV7-9 | many | CASSDRLRAQDTNEAFF | TGTGCCAGCAGCGACCGACTCAGGGCCCAGGATACGAATGAAGCTTTCTTT
TRBJ2-7 | NA | TRBV7-2 | many | CASSLARGAYEQYF | TGTGCCAGCAGCTTAGCCCGGGGCGCCTACGAGCAGTACTTC
TRBJ1-4 | TRBD1 | TRBV7-9 | few | CASSSTAQGAGGEKLFF | TGTGCCAGCAGCTCTACCGCCCAGGGGGCGGGTGGTGAAAAACTGTTTTTT
TRBJ2-1 | NA | TRBV6-2/TRBV6-3 | few | CASSYSIVFSYNEQFF | TGTGCCAGCAGTTACTCGATAGTCTTCTCCTACAATGAGCAGTTCTTC
TRBJ2-7 | TRBD2 | TRBV12-3/TRBV12-4 | few | CASSPTSGGPSVYEQYF | TGTGCCAGCAGCCCCACTAGCGGGGGGCCCTCCGTCTACGAGCAGTACTTC
TRBJ2-7 | NA | TRBV20-1 | NA | CSARDRMANYEQYF | TGCAGTGCTAGAGATCGGATGGCTAACTACGAGCAGTACTTC
TRBJ2-7 | TRBD1 | TRBV2 | NA | CASTDPRDRGYEQYF | TGTGCCAGCACCGACCCCCGGGACAGGGGGTACGAGCAGTACTTC
TRBJ2-7 | NA | TRBV7-6 | many | CASSIGPAYEQYF | TGTGCCAGCAGCATCGGCCCGGCCTACGAGCAGTACTTC
TRBJ2-1 | NA | TRBV12-5 | NA | CASGAGAPYYNEQFF | TGTGCTAGTGGGGCGGGGGCCCCTTACTACAATGAGCAGTTCTTC
TRBJ1-5 | NA | TRBV7-9 | NA | CASSPDTTGFGNQPQHF | TGTGCCAGCAGCCCTGATACTACAGGGTTCGGCAATCAGCCCCAGCATTTT
TRBJ2-3 | NA | TRBV7-9 | few | CASSSPGQEAFTDTQYF | TGTGCCAGCAGCTCCCCTGGCCAGGAGGCCTTTACAGATACGCAGTATTTT
TRBJ1-1 | TRBD1 | TRBV12-3/TRBV12-4 | many | CASRMTGTVNTEAFF | TGTGCCAGCAGGATGACCGGGACAGTGAACACTGAAGCTTTCTTT
TRBJ2-1 | TRBD2 | TRBV7-8 | many | CASSPRVLGATREFPKYNEQFF | TGTGCCAGCAGCCCCCGAGTATTAGGCGCTACGCGGGAGTTTCCCAAATACAATGAGCAGTTCTTC
TRBJ1-1 | NA | TRBV11-3 | many | CASSSYKDTEAFF | TGTGCCAGCAGCAGTTACAAGGACACTGAAGCTTTCTTT